The source of this T cell receptor (beta chain) is a study of cytomegalovirus exposure and HLA in healthy donors. Overall study results and limits: Later analysis identified several of the most significant clusters that appeared linked to common viral pathogens. Approximately 160 TCR beta chains were listed as cytomegalovirus-associated. The sole available immune exposure information was CMV serostatus.

For this clone: Its antigen is unknown.

A multiplex PCR was run with 60 Vbeta primers and 13 Jbeta primers. Only in-frame clones appear in the TCRdb table, and some are missing; sequencing was by immunoSEQ multiplex PCR. Among around 150,000 clones listed, roughly four fifths were seen once. V lost 5 bases to trimming and J lost 4 bases, with 9 bases between them. The CDR3 sequence is 13 residues long. Germline CDR1 reads SGHTA; CDR2 reads FQGNSA. V gene TRBV7-2 combines with J gene TRBJ2-1, with D maybe TRBD2 (5 bases). The sequence came from a woman in her 50s in good health and CMV-seronegative. Sequenced input: PBMCs. CDR3 bases: TGTGCCAGCAGCGGGAGTGGTTACAATGAGCAGTTCTTC. This translates into CASSGSGYNEQFF. Complete variable domain (other parts from reference TRBV7-2 and TRBJ2-1): GAGVSQSPSNKVTEKGKDVELRCDPISGHTALYWYRQSLGQGLEFLIYFQGNSAPDKSGLPSDRFSAERTGGSVSTLTIQRTQQEDSAVYLCASSGSGYNEQFFGPGTRLTVL.